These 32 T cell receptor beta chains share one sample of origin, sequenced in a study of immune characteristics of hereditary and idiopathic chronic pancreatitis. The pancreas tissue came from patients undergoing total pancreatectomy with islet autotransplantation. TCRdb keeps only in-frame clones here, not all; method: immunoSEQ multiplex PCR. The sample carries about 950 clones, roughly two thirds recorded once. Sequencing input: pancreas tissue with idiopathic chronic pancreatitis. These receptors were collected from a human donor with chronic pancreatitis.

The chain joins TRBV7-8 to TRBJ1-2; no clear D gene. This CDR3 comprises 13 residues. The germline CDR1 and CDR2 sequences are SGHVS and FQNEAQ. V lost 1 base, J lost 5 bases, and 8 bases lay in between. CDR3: CASSLGTSYGYTF. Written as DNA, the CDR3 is TGTGCCAGCAGCTTAGGTACAAGTTATGGCTACACCTTC.

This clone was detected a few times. The CDR3 loop reads CASSGGLAEAFF. The CDR3 DNA follows: TGTGCCAGCAGCGGGGGATTAGCTGAAGCTTTCTTT. The gene calls are TRBV14 and TRBJ1-1, with a possible D match to TRBD1 (5 bases). V lost 5 bases and J 6 bases, leaving 10 bases between the germline ends. The CDR3 is 12 amino acids. Germline assignment: CDR1 SGHDN and CDR2 FVKESK.

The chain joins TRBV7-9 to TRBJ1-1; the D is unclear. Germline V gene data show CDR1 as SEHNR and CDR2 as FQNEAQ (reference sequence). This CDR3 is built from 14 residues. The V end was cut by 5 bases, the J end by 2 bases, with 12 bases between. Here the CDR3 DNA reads TGTGCCAGCAGCCTAACCCCCAGCAACACTGAAGCTTTCTTT. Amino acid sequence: CASSLTPSNTEAFF.

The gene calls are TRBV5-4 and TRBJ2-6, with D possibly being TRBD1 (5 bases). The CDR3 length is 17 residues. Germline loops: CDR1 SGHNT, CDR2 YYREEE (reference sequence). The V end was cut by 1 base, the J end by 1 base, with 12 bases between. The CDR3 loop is CASSLPGSQSGANVLTF. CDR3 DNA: TGTGCCAGCAGCTTGCCAGGGTCGCAATCTGGGGCCAACGTCCTGACTTTC. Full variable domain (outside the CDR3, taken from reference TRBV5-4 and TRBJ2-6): ETGVTQSPTHLIKTRGQQVTLRCSSQSGHNTVSWYQQALGQGPQFIFQYYREEENGRGNFPPRFSGLQFPNYSSELNVNALELDDSALYLCASSLPGSQSGANVLTFGAGSRLTVL.

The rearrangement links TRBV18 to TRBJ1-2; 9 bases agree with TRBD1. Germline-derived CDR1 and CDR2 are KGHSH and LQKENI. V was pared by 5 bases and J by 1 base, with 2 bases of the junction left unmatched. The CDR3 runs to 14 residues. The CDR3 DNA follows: TGTGCCAGCTCAGTGGGACAGGGTAACTATGGCTACACCTTC. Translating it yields CASSVGQGNYGYTF.

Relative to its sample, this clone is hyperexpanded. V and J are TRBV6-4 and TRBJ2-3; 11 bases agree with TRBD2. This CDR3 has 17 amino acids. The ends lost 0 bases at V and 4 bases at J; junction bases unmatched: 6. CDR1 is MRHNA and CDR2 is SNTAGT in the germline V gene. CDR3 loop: CASSDSPSSGGPDTQYF. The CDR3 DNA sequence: TGTGCCAGCAGTGACTCCCCTTCTAGCGGGGGGCCAGATACGCAGTATTTT.

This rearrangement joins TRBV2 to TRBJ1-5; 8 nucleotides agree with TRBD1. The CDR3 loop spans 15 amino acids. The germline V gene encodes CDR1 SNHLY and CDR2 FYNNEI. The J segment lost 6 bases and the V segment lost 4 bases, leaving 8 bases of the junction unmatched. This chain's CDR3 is CASSALDRGGQPQHF. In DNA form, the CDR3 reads TGTGCCAGCAGTGCCCTTGACAGGGGAGGTCAGCCCCAGCATTTT.

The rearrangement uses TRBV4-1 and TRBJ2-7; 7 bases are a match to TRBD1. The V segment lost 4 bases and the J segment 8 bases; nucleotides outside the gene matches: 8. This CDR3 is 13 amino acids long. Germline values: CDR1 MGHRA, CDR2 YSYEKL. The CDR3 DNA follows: TGCGCCAGCAGCCGCCCGCTGGGACAGCAGCAGTACTTC. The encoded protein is CASSRPLGQQQYF.

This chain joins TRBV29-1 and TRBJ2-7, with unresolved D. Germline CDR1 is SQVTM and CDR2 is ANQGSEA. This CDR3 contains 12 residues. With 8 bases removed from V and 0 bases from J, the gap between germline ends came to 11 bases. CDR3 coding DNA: TGCAGCACCGCGGAGTTCTCCTACGAGCAGTACTTC. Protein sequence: CSTAEFSYEQYF.

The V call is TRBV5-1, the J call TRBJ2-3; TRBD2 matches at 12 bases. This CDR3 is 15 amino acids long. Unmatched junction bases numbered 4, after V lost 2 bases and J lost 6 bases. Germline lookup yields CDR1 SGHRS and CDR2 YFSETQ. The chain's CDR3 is CASSFSSGGVDTQYF. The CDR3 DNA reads TGCGCCAGCAGCTTTTCTAGCGGGGGGGTGGATACGCAGTATTTT.

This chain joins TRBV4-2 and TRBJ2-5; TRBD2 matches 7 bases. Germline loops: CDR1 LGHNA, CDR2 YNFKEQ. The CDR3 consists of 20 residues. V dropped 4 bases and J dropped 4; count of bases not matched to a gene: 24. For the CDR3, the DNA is TGTGCCAGCAGCCGATCGCTAAGGGGTTCCCTTTCGGGAGGTCTAGAGACCCAGTACTTC. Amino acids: CASSRSLRGSLSGGLETQYF.

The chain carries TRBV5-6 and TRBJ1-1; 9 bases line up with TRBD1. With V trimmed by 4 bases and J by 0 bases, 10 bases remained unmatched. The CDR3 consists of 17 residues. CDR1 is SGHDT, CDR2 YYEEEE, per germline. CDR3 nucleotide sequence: TGTGCCAGCAGCGGCGGGACAGGGAGTTATGTGAACACTGAAGCTTTCTTT. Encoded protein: CASSGGTGSYVNTEAFF. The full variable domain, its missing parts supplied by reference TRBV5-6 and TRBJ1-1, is DAGVTQSPTHLIKTRGQQVTLRCSPKSGHDTVSWYQQALGQGPQFIFQYYEEEERQRGNFPDRFSGHQFPNYSSELNVNALLLGDSALYLCASSGGTGSYVNTEAFFGQGTRLTVV.

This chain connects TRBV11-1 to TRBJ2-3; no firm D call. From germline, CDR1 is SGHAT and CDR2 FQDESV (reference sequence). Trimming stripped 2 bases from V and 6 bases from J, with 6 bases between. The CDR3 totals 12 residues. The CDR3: CASSLSGDTQYF. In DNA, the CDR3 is TGTGCCAGCAGCTTAAGTGGGGATACGCAGTATTTT.

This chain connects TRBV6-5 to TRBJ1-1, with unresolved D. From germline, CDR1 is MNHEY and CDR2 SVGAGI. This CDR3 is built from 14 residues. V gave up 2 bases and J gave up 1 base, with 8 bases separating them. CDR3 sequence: CASSYMAANTEAFF. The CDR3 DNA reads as TGTGCCAGCAGTTACATGGCGGCGAACACTGAAGCTTTCTTT.

CDR3 residues: CASRTGTGGYGYTF. DNA for the CDR3: TGCGCCAGCCGGACAGGCACGGGCGGCTATGGCTACACCTTC. The chain couples TRBV5-1 to TRBJ1-2, with 7 nucleotides matching TRBD1. V was pared by 7 bases and J by 4 bases, with 10 bases of the junction left unmatched. The CDR3 runs to 14 residues. Germline CDR1 reads SGHRS; CDR2 reads YFSETQ. The complete variable domain, with remaining parts taken from reference TRBV5-1 and TRBJ1-2, reads KAGVTQTPRYLIKTRGQQVTLSCSPISGHRSVSWYQQTPGQGLQFLFEYFSETQRNKGNFPGRFSGRQFSNSRSEMNVSTLELGDSALYLCASRTGTGGYGYTFGSGTRLTVV.

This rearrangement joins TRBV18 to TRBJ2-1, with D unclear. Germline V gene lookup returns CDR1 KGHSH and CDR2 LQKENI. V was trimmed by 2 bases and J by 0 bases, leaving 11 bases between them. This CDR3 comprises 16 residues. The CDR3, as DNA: TGTGCCAGCTCACCATCAACAGTCAACTCCTACAATGAGCAGTTCTTC. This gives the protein CASSPSTVNSYNEQFF.

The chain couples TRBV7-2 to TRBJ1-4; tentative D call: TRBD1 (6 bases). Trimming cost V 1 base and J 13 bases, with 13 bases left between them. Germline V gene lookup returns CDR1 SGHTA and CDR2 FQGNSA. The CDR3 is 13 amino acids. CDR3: CASSLGRGRGLFF. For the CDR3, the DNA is TGTGCCAGCAGCTTAGGTCGGGGGCGAGGACTGTTTTTT.

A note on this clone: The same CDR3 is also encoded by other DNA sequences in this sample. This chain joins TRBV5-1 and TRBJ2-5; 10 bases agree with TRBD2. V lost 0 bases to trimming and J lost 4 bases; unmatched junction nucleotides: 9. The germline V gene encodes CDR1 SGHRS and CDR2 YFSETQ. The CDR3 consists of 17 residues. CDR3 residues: CASSLGSGGADGETQYF. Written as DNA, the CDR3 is TGCGCCAGCAGCTTGGGGAGCGGGGGGGCCGATGGAGAGACCCAGTACTTC.

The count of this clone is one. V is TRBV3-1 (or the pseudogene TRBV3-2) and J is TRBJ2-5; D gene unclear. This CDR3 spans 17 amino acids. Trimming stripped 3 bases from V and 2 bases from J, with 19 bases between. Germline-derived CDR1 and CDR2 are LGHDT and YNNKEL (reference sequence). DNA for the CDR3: TGTGCCAGCAGCCATTCTAGAATATGGTCCGAACAAGAGACCCAGTACTTC. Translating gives CASSHSRIWSEQETQYF.

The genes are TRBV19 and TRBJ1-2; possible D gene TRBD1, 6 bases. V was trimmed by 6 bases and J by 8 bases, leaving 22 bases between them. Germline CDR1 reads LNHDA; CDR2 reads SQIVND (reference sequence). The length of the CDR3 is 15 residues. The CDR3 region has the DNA TGTGCCAGTAGGCCTTATTCCAGGGGAAGGGACGGCTACACCTTC. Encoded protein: CASRPYSRGRDGYTF.

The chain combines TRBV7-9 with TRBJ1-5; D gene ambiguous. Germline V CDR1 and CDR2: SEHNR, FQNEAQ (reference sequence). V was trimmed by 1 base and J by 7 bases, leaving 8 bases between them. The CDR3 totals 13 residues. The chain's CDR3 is CASSLVGSQPQHF. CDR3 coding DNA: TGTGCCAGCAGCTTAGTGGGAAGCCAGCCCCAGCATTTT.

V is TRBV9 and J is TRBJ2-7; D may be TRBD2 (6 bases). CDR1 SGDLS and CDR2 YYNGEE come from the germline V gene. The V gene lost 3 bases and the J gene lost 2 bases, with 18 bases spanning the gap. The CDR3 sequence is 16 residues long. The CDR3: CASSDRESGPPYEQYF. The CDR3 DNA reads TGTGCCAGCAGCGACCGGGAGAGCGGGCCTCCCTACGAGCAGTACTTC.

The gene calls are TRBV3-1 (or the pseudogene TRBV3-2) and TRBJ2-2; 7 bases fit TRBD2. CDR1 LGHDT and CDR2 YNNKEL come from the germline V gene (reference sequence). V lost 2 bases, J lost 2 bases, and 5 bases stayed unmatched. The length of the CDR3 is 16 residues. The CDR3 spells CASSQRTSVNTGELFF. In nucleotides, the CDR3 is TGTGCCAGCAGCCAACGAACTAGCGTCAACACCGGGGAGCTGTTTTTT.

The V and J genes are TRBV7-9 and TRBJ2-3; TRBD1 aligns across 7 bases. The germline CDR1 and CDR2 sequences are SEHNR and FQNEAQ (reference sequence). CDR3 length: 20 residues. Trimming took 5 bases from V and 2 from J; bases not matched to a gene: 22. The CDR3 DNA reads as TGTGCCAGCAGCAAGGGGGCGTTTTCTGGCACCGGACGACACACAGATACGCAGTATTTT. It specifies CASSKGAFSGTGRHTDTQYF. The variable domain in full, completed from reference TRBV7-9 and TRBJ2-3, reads DTGVSQNPRHKITKRGQNVTFRCDPISEHNRLYWYRQTLGQGPEFLTYFQNEAQLEKSRLLSDRFSAERPKGSFSTLEIQRTEQGDSAMYLCASSKGAFSGTGRHTDTQYFGPGTRLTVL.

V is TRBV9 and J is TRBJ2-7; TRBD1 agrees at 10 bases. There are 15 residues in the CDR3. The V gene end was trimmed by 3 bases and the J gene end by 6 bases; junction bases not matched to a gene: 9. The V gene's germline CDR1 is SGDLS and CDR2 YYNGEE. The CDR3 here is CASSASTGQGSEQYF. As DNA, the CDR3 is TGTGCCAGCAGCGCTTCAACGGGACAGGGGTCCGAGCAGTACTTC.

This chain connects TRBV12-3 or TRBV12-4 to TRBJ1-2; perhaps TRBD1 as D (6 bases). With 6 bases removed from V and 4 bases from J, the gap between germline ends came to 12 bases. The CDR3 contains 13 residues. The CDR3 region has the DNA TGTGCCAGCAGATCGGACAGCCTCTATGGCTACACCTTC. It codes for CASRSDSLYGYTF.

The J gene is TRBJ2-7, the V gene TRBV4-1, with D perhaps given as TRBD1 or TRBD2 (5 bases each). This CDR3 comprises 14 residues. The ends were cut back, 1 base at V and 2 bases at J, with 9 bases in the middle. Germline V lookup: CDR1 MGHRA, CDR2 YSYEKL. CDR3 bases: TGCGCCAGCAGCCAAGGTGGGGGTACCTACGAGCAGTACTTC. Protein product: CASSQGGGTYEQYF.

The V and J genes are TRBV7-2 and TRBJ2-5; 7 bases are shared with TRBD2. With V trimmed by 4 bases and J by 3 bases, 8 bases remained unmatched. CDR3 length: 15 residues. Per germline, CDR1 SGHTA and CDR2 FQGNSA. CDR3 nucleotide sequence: TGTGCCAGCAGCTCCCGGGGAGGGGCCGAAGAGACCCAGTACTTC. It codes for CASSSRGGAEETQYF.

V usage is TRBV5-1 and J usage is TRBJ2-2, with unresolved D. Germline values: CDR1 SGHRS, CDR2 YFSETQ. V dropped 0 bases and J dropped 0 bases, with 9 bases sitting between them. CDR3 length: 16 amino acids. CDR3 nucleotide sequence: TGCGCCAGCAGCTTGGCCTTATACGCGAACACCGGGGAGCTGTTTTTT. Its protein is CASSLALYANTGELFF.

CDR3 in DNA: TGTGCCAGCAAGGGGTTGGGGAATGAAAAACTGTTTTTT. Translation: CASKGLGNEKLFF. The chain couples TRBV3-1 (or the pseudogene TRBV3-2) to TRBJ1-4; D perhaps matches TRBD1 (5 bases). With 7 bases removed from V and 5 bases from J, the gap between germline ends came to 11 bases. CDR1 LGHDT and CDR2 YNNKEL come from the germline V gene (reference sequence). The CDR3 runs 13 residues.

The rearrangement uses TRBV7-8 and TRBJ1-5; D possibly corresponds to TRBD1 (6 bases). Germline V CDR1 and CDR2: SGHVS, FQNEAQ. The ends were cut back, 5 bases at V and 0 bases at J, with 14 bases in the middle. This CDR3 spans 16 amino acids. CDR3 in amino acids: CASSHTTGHSNQPQHF. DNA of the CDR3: TGTGCCAGCAGCCACACGACAGGCCATAGCAATCAGCCCCAGCATTTT.

DNA for the CDR3: TGTGCCAGCAGCCCCTATGGTGGTAGTGCCCACAATGAGCAGTTCTTC. Translating it yields CASSPYGGSAHNEQFF. The chain carries TRBV28 and TRBJ2-1; D gene unclear. This CDR3 is 16 amino acids long. Trimming pared 6 bases from V and 5 bases from J, leaving 20 bases between. Germline assignment: CDR1 MDHEN and CDR2 SYDVKM.